This T cell receptor (beta chain) was profiled in a study of T cells in Graves' hyperthyroidism and ophthalmopathy. This clonotype was counted at least ten times. Using RNA transcripts as the source, TCR beta CDR3 regions were amplified. The HTBI primer set drove a first-round RT-PCR of the TCR CDR3. TCRdb processed the multiplex PCR reads anew with MiXCR; each CDR3 protein has one entry. This sample has approximately 610,000 distinct CDR3 sequences, with about 15% found just once. Enrolled ophthalmopathy patients presented with a Clinical Activity Score of at least 3, a NOSPECS grade of at least 4, and disease duration under 3 months. Trimming took 5 bases from V and 2 from J, leaving 18 bases between them. CDR3 length: 16 amino acids. Germline values: CDR1 MDHEN, CDR2 SYDVKM.

Material: blood. This chain connects TRBV28 to TRBJ2-5, with D possibly matching TRBD1 (6 bases). The receptor was isolated from a woman in her 40s with Graves' ophthalmopathy. This CDR3 is CASSTNRDISQETQYF. In DNA form, the CDR3 reads TGTGCCAGCAGTACGAACCGGGACATCTCGCAAGAGACCCAGTACTTC.